Here is one TCR beta chain with its context. Antigen specificity is unknown. The entry originates in a study of radiotherapy plus CTLA-4 blockade in lung cancer. Study-wide background: The study recorded objective responses in less than 20% of patients and disease control in around 33%.

Study conclusions and caveats: Early shifts in blood T cell clones, with interferon-beta, reportedly predicted response best. Blood TCR clones of tumor origin expanded after radiotherapy plus ipilimumab.

In germline, CDR1 is SNHLY, CDR2 FYNNEI. This CDR3 is built from 14 residues. V lost 8 bases and J lost 9; bases outside the gene matches: 13. Clones were read by immunoSEQ multiplex PCR, and TCRdb kept only the in-frame ones, dropping some. This sample yields 90,000 to 130,000 clones, of which roughly 77% are seen a single time; around 3% belongs to the top ten. The TCR sequence derives from a human donor with non-small cell lung cancer that progressed on radiotherapy plus ipilimumab. Some clones in this sample may be carry-over from other donors' samples. The genes are TRBV2 and TRBJ2-1, with 7 nucleotides matching TRBD1. The source was peripheral blood, collected from a patient treated with radiotherapy plus ipilimumab. CDR3 sequence: CASGNQQGSSEQFF. The DNA for the CDR3 is TGTGCCAGCGGTAACCAACAGGGGTCGAGTGAGCAGTTCTTC.